This is a list of T cell receptor beta chains from one sample in a study of cytotoxic CD8 clonotypes in ibrutinib-treated CLL. The table came from immunoSEQ multiplex PCR; TCRdb's copy has only in-frame clones and leaves some out. The data hold some 76,000 clones, with over 80% observed a single time. This specimen consisted of PBMCs, obtained after 24 months of ibrutinib treatment. The receptor set was obtained from a human donor with chronic lymphocytic leukemia. The CDR3 runs from the conserved cysteine through the conserved F or W. The size of a clone is reported for some rows only, either as once, few or many, or as a class for expanded clones.

clone_size: -
v_call: TRBV28
cdr3_length: 14
cdr3_aa: CASSFGGWNQPQHF

clone_size: -
v_call: TRBV2
cdr3_length: 14
cdr3_aa: CASRRGGPNQPQHF

clone_size: -
v_call: TRBV11-1
cdr3_length: 16
cdr3_aa: CASSLEPGLRTDTQYF

clone_size: -
v_call: TRBV7-3
cdr3_length: 12
cdr3_aa: CASSPGPGELFF

clone_size: -
v_call: TRBV18
cdr3_length: 15
cdr3_aa: CASSPMTGANQPQHF

clone_size: -
v_call: TRBV7-6
cdr3_length: 14
cdr3_aa: CASSYGGFNSPLHF

clone_size: once
v_call: TRBV25-1
cdr3_length: 16
cdr3_aa: CASSEYRAGSTDTQYF

clone_size: -
v_call: TRBV6-5
cdr3_length: 15
cdr3_aa: CASSYYQTKPYEQYF

clone_size: -
v_call: TRBV7-9
cdr3_length: 15
cdr3_aa: CASSFTGGANEKLFF

clone_size: -
v_call: TRBV18
cdr3_length: 15
cdr3_aa: CASSPVSLTNEKLFF

clone_size: -
v_call: TRBV15
cdr3_length: 17
cdr3_aa: CATSRDLGGMAYNEQFF

clone_size: -
v_call: TRBV7-9
cdr3_length: 14
cdr3_aa: CASSLMREDNEQFF

clone_size: -
v_call: TRBV5-4
cdr3_length: 16
cdr3_aa: CASSWTGGRPGDTQYF

clone_size: once
v_call: TRBV5-4
cdr3_length: 13
cdr3_aa: CASSRGQAYEQYF

clone_size: -
v_call: TRBV29-1
cdr3_length: 13
cdr3_aa: CSVAAGGGETQYF

clone_size: few
v_call: TRBV6-5
cdr3_length: 13
cdr3_aa: CASSKDRGGPQHF

clone_size: -
v_call: TRBV15
cdr3_length: 17
cdr3_aa: CATSREGTSGSTDTQYF

clone_size: -
v_call: TRBV29-1
cdr3_length: 15
cdr3_aa: CSVAIIAGITDTQYF

clone_size: -
v_call: TRBV5-6
cdr3_length: 13
cdr3_aa: CASSSTGEDTQYF

clone_size: -
v_call: TRBV28
cdr3_length: 14
cdr3_aa: CASSLDRGKNEQFF

clone_size: -
v_call: TRBV15
cdr3_length: 13
cdr3_aa: CATSKSGTYEQYF

clone_size: -
v_call: TRBV5-1
cdr3_length: 15
cdr3_aa: CASSLTQGGAGELFF

clone_size: many
v_call: TRBV6-1
cdr3_length: 15
cdr3_aa: CASSVSTTGTYEQYF

clone_size: -
v_call: TRBV13
cdr3_length: 14
cdr3_aa: CASSLGAEFYGYTF

clone_size: few
v_call: TRBV15
cdr3_length: 12
cdr3_aa: CATSVTRTEAFF